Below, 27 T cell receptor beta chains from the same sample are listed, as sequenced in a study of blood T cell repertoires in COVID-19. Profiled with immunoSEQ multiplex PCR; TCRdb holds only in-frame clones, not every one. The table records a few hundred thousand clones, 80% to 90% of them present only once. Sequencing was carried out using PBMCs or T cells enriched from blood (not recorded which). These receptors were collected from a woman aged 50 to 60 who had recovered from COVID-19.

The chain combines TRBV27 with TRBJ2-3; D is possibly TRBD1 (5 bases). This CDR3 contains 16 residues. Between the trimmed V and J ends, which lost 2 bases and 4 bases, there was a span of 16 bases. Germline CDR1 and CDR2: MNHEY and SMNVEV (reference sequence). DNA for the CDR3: TGTGCCAGCAGTTTACAGGGTAGCAGGACGGCAGATACGCAGTATTTT. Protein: CASSLQGSRTADTQYF.

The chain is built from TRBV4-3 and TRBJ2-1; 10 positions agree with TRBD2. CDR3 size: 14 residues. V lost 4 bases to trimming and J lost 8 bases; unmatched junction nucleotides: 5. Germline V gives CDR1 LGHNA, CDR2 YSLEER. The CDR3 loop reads CASSPGLAEHEQFF. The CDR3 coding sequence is TGCGCCAGCAGCCCCGGACTAGCGGAACATGAGCAGTTCTTC.

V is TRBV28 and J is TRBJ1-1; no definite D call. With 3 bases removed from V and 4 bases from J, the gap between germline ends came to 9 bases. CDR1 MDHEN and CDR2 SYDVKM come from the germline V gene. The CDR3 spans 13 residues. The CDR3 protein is CASSFVEGTEAFF. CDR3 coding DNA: TGTGCCAGCAGTTTCGTGGAGGGCACTGAAGCTTTCTTT.

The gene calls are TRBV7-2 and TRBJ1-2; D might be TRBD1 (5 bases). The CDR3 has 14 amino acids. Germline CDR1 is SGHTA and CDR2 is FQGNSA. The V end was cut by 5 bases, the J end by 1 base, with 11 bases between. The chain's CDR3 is CASSQNQGNYGYTF. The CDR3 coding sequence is TGTGCCAGCAGCCAAAATCAGGGTAACTATGGCTACACCTTC.

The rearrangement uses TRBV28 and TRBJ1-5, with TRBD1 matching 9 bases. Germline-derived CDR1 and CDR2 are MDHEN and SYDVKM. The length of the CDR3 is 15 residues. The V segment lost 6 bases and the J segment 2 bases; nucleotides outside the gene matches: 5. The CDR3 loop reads CASSRTGAGNQPQHF. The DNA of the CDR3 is TGTGCCAGCAGCCGGACAGGGGCCGGCAATCAGCCCCAGCATTTT.

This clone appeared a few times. The CDR3 nucleotides read TGTGCCAGCAGCCGCATCGGAGCTAATGAAAAACTGTTTTTT. Residues: CASSRIGANEKLFF. J is TRBJ1-4 and V is TRBV6-2 or TRBV6-3; no definite D call. The germline V gene has CDR1 MNHEY and CDR2 SVGEGT. V lost 6 bases and J 3 bases, leaving 11 bases between the germline ends. This CDR3 region has 14 residues.

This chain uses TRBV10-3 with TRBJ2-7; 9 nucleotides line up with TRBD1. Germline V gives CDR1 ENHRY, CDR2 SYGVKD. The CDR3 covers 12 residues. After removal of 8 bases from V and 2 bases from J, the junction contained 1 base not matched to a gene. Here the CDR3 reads CAIGQGTYEQYF. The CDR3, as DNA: TGTGCCATCGGACAGGGGACCTACGAGCAGTACTTC.

The CDR3 DNA is TGTGCCAGTAGTATAGTTGACCGAGGACACGCCGAGGCTTTCTTT. This codes for CASSIVDRGHAEAFF. This chain joins TRBV19 and TRBJ1-1; D perhaps matches TRBD1 (5 bases). The V gene's germline CDR1 is LNHDA and CDR2 SQIVND (reference sequence). This CDR3 comprises 15 residues. V lost 1 base and J 11 bases, leaving 20 bases between the germline ends.

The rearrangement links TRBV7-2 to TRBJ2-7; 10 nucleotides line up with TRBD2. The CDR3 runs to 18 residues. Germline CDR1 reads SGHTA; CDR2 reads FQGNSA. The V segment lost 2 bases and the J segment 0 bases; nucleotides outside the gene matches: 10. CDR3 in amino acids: CASSLSFLAGESSYEQYF. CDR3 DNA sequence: TGTGCCAGCAGCTTAAGTTTCCTAGCGGGGGAGAGCTCCTACGAGCAGTACTTC.

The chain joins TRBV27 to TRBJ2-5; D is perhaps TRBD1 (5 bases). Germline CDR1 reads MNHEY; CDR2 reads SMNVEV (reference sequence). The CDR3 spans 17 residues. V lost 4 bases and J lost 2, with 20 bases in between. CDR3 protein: CASSSSSEIGEQETQYF. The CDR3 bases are TGTGCCAGCAGTTCCTCCTCCGAGATAGGGGAACAAGAGACCCAGTACTTC.

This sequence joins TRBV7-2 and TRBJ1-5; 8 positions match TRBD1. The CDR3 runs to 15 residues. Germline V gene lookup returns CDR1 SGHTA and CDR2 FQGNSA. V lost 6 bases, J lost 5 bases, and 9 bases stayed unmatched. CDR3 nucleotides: TGTGCCAGCAGAAATGAAGGACAGGGCCATCAGCCCCAGCATTTT. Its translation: CASRNEGQGHQPQHF.

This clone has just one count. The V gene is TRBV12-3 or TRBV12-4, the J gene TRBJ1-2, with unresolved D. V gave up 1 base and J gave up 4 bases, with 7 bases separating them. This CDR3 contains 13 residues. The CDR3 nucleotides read TGTGCCAGCAGTTTAGGGGCAGGCTATGGCTACACCTTC. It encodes CASSLGAGYGYTF.

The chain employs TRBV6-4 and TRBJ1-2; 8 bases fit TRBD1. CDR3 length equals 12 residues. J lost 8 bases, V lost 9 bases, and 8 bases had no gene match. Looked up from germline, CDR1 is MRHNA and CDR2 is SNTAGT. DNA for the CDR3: TGTGCCAGGACCGGACAGGGTCAAGGCTACACCTTC. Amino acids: CARTGQGQGYTF.

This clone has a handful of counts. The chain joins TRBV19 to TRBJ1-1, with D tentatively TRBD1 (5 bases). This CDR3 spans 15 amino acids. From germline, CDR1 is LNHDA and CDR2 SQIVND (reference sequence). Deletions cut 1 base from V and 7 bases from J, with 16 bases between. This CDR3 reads CASSIAGTGGSEAFF. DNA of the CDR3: TGTGCCAGTAGTATAGCCGGGACCGGGGGGAGTGAAGCTTTCTTT.

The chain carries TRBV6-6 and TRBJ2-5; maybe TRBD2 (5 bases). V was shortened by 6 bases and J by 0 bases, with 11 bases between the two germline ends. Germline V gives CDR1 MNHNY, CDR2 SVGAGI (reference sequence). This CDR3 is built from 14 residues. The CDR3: CASSPWEYQETQYF. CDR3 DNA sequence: TGTGCCAGCAGCCCCTGGGAGTACCAAGAGACCCAGTACTTC.

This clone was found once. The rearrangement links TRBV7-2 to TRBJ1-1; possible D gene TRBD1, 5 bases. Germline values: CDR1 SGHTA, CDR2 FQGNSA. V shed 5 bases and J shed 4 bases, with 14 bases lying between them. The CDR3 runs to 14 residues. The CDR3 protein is CASSQVQGFTEAFF. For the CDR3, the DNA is TGTGCCAGCAGCCAGGTCCAGGGTTTCACTGAAGCTTTCTTT.

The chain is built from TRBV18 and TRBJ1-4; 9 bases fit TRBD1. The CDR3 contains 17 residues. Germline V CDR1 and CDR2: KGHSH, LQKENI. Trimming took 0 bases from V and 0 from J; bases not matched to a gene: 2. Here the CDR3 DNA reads TGTGCCAGCTCACCACCCCGACAGGGGGCAACTAATGAAAAACTGTTTTTT. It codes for CASSPPRQGATNEKLFF.

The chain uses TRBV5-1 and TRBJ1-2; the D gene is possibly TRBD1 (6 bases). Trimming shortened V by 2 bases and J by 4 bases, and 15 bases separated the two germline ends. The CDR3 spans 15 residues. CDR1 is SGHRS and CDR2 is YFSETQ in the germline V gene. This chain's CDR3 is CASSFLQGQAYGYTF. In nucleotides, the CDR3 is TGCGCCAGCAGCTTCTTGCAGGGGCAGGCCTATGGCTACACCTTC. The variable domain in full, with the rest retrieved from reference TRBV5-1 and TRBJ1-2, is KAGVTQTPRYLIKTRGQQVTLSCSPISGHRSVSWYQQTPGQGLQFLFEYFSETQRNKGNFPGRFSGRQFSNSRSEMNVSTLELGDSALYLCASSFLQGQAYGYTFGSGTRLTVV.

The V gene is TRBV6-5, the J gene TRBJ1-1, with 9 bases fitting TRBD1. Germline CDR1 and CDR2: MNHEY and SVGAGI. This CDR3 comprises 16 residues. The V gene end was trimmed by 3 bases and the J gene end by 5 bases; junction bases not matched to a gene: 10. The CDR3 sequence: CASSYPTGTGKTEAFF. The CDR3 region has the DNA TGTGCCAGCAGTTATCCAACCGGGACAGGGAAGACTGAAGCTTTCTTT.

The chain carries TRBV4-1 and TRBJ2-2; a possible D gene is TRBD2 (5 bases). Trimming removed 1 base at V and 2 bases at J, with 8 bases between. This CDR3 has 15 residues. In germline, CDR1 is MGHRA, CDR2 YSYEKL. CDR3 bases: TGCGCCAGCAGCCAAGTTGGGAGTAACACCGGGGAGCTGTTTTTT. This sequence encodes CASSQVGSNTGELFF.

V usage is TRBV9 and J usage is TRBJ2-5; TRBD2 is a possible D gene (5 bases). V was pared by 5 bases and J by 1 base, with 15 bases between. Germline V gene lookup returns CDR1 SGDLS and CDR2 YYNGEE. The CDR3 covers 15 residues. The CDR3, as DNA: TGTGCCAGCAGTCGGGCCGCGGGCCTCCAAGAGACCCAGTACTTC. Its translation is CASSRAAGLQETQYF. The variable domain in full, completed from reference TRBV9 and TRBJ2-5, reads DSGVTQTPKHLITATGQRVTLRCSPRSGDLSVYWYQQSLDQGLQFLIQYYNGEERAKGNILERFSAQQFPDLHSELNLSSLELGDSALYFCASSRAAGLQETQYFGPGTRLLVL.

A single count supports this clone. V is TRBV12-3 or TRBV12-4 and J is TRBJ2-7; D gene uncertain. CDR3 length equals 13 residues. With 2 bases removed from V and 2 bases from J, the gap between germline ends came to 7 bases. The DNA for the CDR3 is TGTGCCAGCAGTTTAACTCTAGCCTACGAGCAGTACTTC. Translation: CASSLTLAYEQYF.

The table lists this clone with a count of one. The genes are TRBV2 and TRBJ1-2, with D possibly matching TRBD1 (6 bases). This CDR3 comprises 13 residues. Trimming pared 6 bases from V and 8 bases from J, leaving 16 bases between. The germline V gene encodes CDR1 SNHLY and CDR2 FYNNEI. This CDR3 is CASSGTGSRGYTF. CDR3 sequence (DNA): TGTGCCAGCAGCGGAACAGGGTCTCGCGGCTACACCTTC.

CDR3 residues: CASSLDSNNYGYTF. CDR3 bases: TGCGCCAGCAGCTTGGACAGTAATAACTATGGCTACACCTTC. The chain links TRBV5-1 to TRBJ1-2, with D unresolved. The CDR3 length is 14 residues. Trimming took off 0 bases at V and 1 base at J, with 7 bases between the two ends. From germline, CDR1 is SGHRS and CDR2 YFSETQ.

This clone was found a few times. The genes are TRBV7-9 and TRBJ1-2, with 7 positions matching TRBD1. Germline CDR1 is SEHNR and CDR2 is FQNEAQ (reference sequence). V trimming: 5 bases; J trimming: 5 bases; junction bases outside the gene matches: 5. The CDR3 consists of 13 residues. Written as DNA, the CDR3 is TGTGCCAGCAGCGTAGACAGGGAGTATGGCTACACCTTC. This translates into CASSVDREYGYTF.

Here the CDR3 DNA reads TGTGCCAGCAGCTTAACCCTGGCGGCTAACAAATACAATGAGCAGTTCTTC. This gives the protein CASSLTLAANKYNEQFF. The chain is built from TRBV7-6 and TRBJ2-1; D unresolved. This CDR3 spans 17 amino acids. CDR1 and CDR2 (germline): SGHVS, FNYEAQ. Trimming stripped 2 bases from V and 4 bases from J, with 18 bases between.

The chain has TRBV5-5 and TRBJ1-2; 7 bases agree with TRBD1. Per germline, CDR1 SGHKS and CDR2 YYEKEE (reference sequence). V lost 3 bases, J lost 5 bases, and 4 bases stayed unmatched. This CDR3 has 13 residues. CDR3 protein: CASSSDREYGYTF. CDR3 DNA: TGTGCCAGCAGCTCCGACAGGGAATATGGCTACACCTTC. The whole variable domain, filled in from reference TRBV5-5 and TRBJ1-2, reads DAGVTQSPTHLIKTRGQQVTLRCSPISGHKSVSWYQQVLGQGPQFIFQYYEKEERGRGNFPDRFSARQFPNYSSELNVNALLLGDSALYLCASSSDREYGYTFGSGTRLTVV.